This T cell receptor beta chain was identified in a study of identical twins. Study outcomes and limitations: Insertions were reduced in abundant cord blood beta clonotypes but not in memory repertoires. Potential partial confounding of zero-insertion analyses by invariant MAIT and iNKT cells was noted.

The CDR3 contains 14 residues. Per the germline V gene, CDR1 is MNHEY and CDR2 is SVGEGT. V was cut by 4 bases and J by 5 bases, with 14 bases left in between. Regarding this clonotype: Antigen specificity is unknown.

cDNA carried unique molecular identifiers, and a universal primer site was added by template switching. TCRdb analysed the 5' RACE reads with MiXCR anew, one entry per CDR3 protein. The sample holds about 220,000 distinct CDR3 sequences, around a tenth seen once. The receptor was derived from a young woman in good health. Sequenced: memory (CD45RO+) T cells sorted from blood. The V gene is TRBV6-2 or TRBV6-3, the J gene TRBJ1-1; D gene uncertain. The CDR3 region has the DNA TGTGCCAGCAGTTCCGAGACCCCTCGGACTGAAGCTTTCTTT. It translates to CASSSETPRTEAFF.